The 23 T cell receptor beta chains reported below all come from one sample, sequenced in a study of cytomegalovirus exposure and HLA in healthy donors. The study ran its PCR with 60 Vbeta and 13 Jbeta primers. The assay was immunoSEQ multiplex PCR, and TCRdb's table has in-frame clones only and misses some. The table includes 150,000 to 200,000 clones, roughly 81% detected once. What was sequenced was PBMCs. All receptors derive from a man aged 18 to 35 in good health and CMV-seropositive.

This clone was counted between two and nine times. Within the sample, other DNA sequences also encode this same CDR3. The J gene is TRBJ1-2, the V gene TRBV18, with 9 bases identical to TRBD1. This CDR3 is 13 amino acids long. Germline V gene data show CDR1 as KGHSH and CDR2 as LQKENI. J gave up 6 bases and V 1 base, and 0 bases lay outside the gene matches. CDR3 amino acids: CASSPRTGDGYTF. The CDR3 DNA is TGTGCCAGCTCACCACGGACAGGGGATGGCTACACCTTC.

CDR3: CASSGRLAGEGYF. The CDR3 DNA reads TGTGCCAGCAGTGGCCGACTAGCGGGGGAGGGGTACTTC. The chain recombines TRBV6-1 with TRBJ2-7; TRBD2 agrees at 12 bases. Germline V CDR1 and CDR2: MNHNS, SASEGT. V lost 4 bases, J lost 12 bases, and 7 bases stayed unmatched. The CDR3 runs to 13 residues.

The chain combines TRBV12-5 with TRBJ2-6, with a weak D call TRBD2 (5 bases). CDR3 length: 16 amino acids. The germline V gene has CDR1 LGHNT and CDR2 FRNRAP. Trimming pared 1 base from V and 1 base from J, leaving 8 bases between. The CDR3 coding sequence is TGTGCTAGTGGTTTGGGACCGGGGTCTGGGGCCAACGTCCTGACTTTC. Protein product: CASGLGPGSGANVLTF.

The chain couples TRBV18 to TRBJ1-2; D is unclear. Per germline, CDR1 KGHSH and CDR2 LQKENI. CDR3 length: 12 residues. The V gene lost 2 bases and the J gene lost 4 bases, with 5 bases spanning the gap. The CDR3 loop is CASSPGRYGYTF. The DNA for the CDR3 is TGTGCCAGCTCACCAGGGCGCTATGGCTACACCTTC.

The CDR3 sequence: CASSSGQFTGELFF. The CDR3 DNA reads TGTGCCAGCAGTTCTGGGCAATTCACCGGGGAGCTGTTTTTT. The chain joins TRBV6-6 to TRBJ2-2; D uncertain. Trimming left V 4 bases short and J 4 bases short, with 10 bases between. Germline V gene lookup returns CDR1 MNHNY and CDR2 SVGAGI (reference sequence). The CDR3 is made up of 14 amino acids.

The chain is built from TRBV6-4 and TRBJ1-1, with 11 bases lining up with TRBD1. From germline, CDR1 is MRHNA and CDR2 SNTAGT. The J segment lost 6 bases and the V segment lost 4 bases, leaving 7 bases of the junction unmatched. The CDR3 consists of 15 residues. The CDR3 nucleotides are TGTGCCAGCAGTGCTACGGGACAGGGGGTCGCTGAAGCTTTCTTT. Translated: CASSATGQGVAEAFF.

The chain links TRBV4-2 to TRBJ2-5; 8 bases fit TRBD2. Looked up from germline, CDR1 is LGHNA and CDR2 is YNFKEQ. Trimming at V came to 4 bases and at J to 0 bases, leaving 7 bases not matched to a gene. The CDR3 consists of 16 residues. The DNA of the CDR3 is TGTGCCAGCAGCCCATCTCGCGGGGGGAACCAAGAGACCCAGTACTTC. Encoded protein: CASSPSRGGNQETQYF.

The gene calls are TRBV4-1 and TRBJ1-4; 7 bases match TRBD1. Germline values: CDR1 MGHRA, CDR2 YSYEKL. The CDR3 is 16 amino acids. Trimming removed 1 base from V and 2 bases from J; junction bases left unmatched: 4. CDR3 protein: CASSQAGTATNEKLFF. For the CDR3, the DNA is TGCGCCAGCAGCCAAGCAGGGACAGCTACTAATGAAAAACTGTTTTTT.

This clone was counted between two and nine times. CDR3 coding DNA: TGTGCCAGCTCCCTTTTTGGGGGGGAAGCTGAAGCTTTCTTT. This translates into CASSLFGGEAEAFF. The chain links TRBV18 to TRBJ1-1, with a weak D call TRBD1 (5 bases). Germline V CDR1 and CDR2: KGHSH, LQKENI. V was clipped by 6 bases and J by 6 bases, with 17 bases between them. This CDR3 has 14 amino acids.

The V call is TRBV5-1, the J call TRBJ2-1; D not certain. The CDR3 extends over 15 amino acids. Trimming removed 1 base at V and 4 bases at J, with 12 bases between. The germline CDR1 and CDR2 sequences are SGHRS and YFSETQ. CDR3 in amino acids: CASSLFTDAYNEQFF. The CDR3 nucleotides are TGCGCCAGCAGCTTGTTCACTGATGCTTACAATGAGCAGTTCTTC.

The genes are TRBV30 and TRBJ2-5; the D gene is possibly TRBD2 (5 bases). Trimming cost V 4 bases and J 9 bases, with 27 bases left between them. Germline CDR1 and CDR2: GTSNPN and SVGIG (reference sequence). The CDR3 has 16 residues. The CDR3 DNA sequence: TGTGCCTGGACCCTCTGGGCGTCCTCCCAAGGCGGGTCCCAGTACTTC. It codes for CAWTLWASSQGGSQYF. Full variable domain (remainder filled in from reference TRBV30 and TRBJ2-5): SQTIHQWPATLVQPVGSPLSLECTVEGTSNPNLYWYRQAAGRGLQLLFYSVGIGQISSEVPQNLSASRPQDRQFILSSKKLLLSDSGFYLCAWTLWASSQGGSQYFGPGTRLLVL.

The J gene is TRBJ2-7, the V gene TRBV11-2; 9 positions match TRBD2. V lost 5 bases to trimming and J lost 7 bases; unmatched junction nucleotides: 15. The CDR3 totals 16 residues. CDR1 is SGHAT and CDR2 is FQNNGV in the germline V gene. CDR3 amino acids: CASSPQEAGGLVEQYF. CDR3 nucleotide sequence: TGTGCCAGCAGCCCCCAGGAGGCGGGGGGGCTTGTGGAGCAGTACTTC.

The chain uses TRBV18 and TRBJ2-1; 7 nucleotides line up with TRBD2. Germline V gene lookup returns CDR1 KGHSH and CDR2 LQKENI. The CDR3 sequence is 15 residues long. V was pared by 4 bases and J by 7 bases, with 10 bases of the junction left unmatched. CDR3 protein: CASSRSGQGGNEQFF. CDR3 DNA: TGTGCCAGCTCACGGTCAGGGCAGGGAGGGAATGAGCAGTTCTTC.

The rearrangement joins TRBV6-6 to TRBJ1-6, with 8 bases aligning to TRBD1. V was clipped by 8 bases and J by 5 bases; unmatched bases: 5. The CDR3 length is 14 residues. Germline V lookup: CDR1 MNHNY, CDR2 SVGAGI (reference sequence). The CDR3: CASFRDRNNSPLHF. The CDR3 DNA reads as TGTGCCAGCTTTCGGGACAGGAATAATTCACCCCTCCACTTT.

The chain uses TRBV11-3 and TRBJ2-2; D is undetermined. The CDR3 is 16 residues long. With 2 bases removed from V and 1 base from J, the gap between germline ends came to 11 bases. Germline V gene data show CDR1 as SGHNT and CDR2 as YENEEA. In nucleotides, the CDR3 is TGTGCCAGCAGCTTACCCCCAGGCCTGAACACCGGGGAGCTGTTTTTT. Translated, it gives CASSLPPGLNTGELFF.

In DNA, the CDR3 is TGTGCCAGCACCACCCGGGACAGAGATATGTACGGCTACACCTTC. Its translation: CASTTRDRDMYGYTF. The chain joins TRBV6-5 to TRBJ1-2; 7 positions match TRBD1. Germline V gives CDR1 MNHEY, CDR2 SVGAGI. CDR3 length: 15 residues. The V gene end was trimmed by 7 bases and the J gene end by 8 bases; junction bases not matched to a gene: 16.

This chain connects TRBV19 to TRBJ1-2; no reliable D call. V lost 3 bases and J 4 bases, leaving 12 bases between the germline ends. Germline CDR1 and CDR2: LNHDA and SQIVND (reference sequence). The CDR3 extends over 14 amino acids. The chain's CDR3 is CASSMSGYGYGYTF. CDR3 DNA sequence: TGTGCCAGTAGTATGTCGGGGTATGGCTATGGCTACACCTTC.

The chain joins TRBV5-1 to TRBJ2-4; TRBD1 agrees at 10 bases. Germline-derived CDR1 and CDR2 are SGHRS and YFSETQ. The CDR3 is 14 residues long. The V gene end was trimmed by 4 bases and the J gene end by 8 bases; junction bases not matched to a gene: 6. Here the CDR3 reads CASSEGQGKDIQYF. CDR3 in DNA: TGCGCCAGCAGCGAGGGACAGGGGAAGGACATTCAGTACTTC.

This rearrangement joins TRBV19 to TRBJ1-2; no definite D call. CDR3 size: 12 residues. With 9 bases removed from V and 5 bases from J, the gap between germline ends came to 13 bases. Per the germline V gene, CDR1 is LNHDA and CDR2 is SQIVND (reference sequence). CDR3 amino acids: CASSADPYGYTF. Written as DNA, the CDR3 is TGTGCCAGCAGTGCAGATCCGTATGGCTACACCTTC.

J is TRBJ2-7 and V is TRBV7-2; 8 bases map to TRBD2. V trimming: 1 base; J trimming: 7 bases; junction bases outside the gene matches: 3. The CDR3 extends over 13 amino acids. The germline V gene has CDR1 SGHTA and CDR2 FQGNSA. The CDR3, as DNA: TGTGCCAGCAGCTTAGTGGCTAGCGGGGAGCAGTACTTC. Amino acids: CASSLVASGEQYF.

This clone appeared once. The chain combines TRBV11-2 with TRBJ2-7; 8 bases agree with TRBD2. Germline lookup yields CDR1 SGHAT and CDR2 FQNNGV. This CDR3 has 16 amino acids. V gave up 5 bases and J gave up 5 bases; unmatched junction bases: 14. This chain's CDR3 is CASSIQPGGPRNEQYF. The CDR3 bases are TGTGCCAGCAGCATACAACCGGGGGGGCCACGGAACGAGCAGTACTTC.

J is TRBJ1-6 and V is TRBV18, with D tentatively TRBD1 (5 bases). Germline CDR1 and CDR2: KGHSH and LQKENI. This CDR3 region has 15 residues. V lost 1 base and J lost 6, with 10 bases in between. The CDR3 nucleotides are TGTGCCAGCTCACCACTGGTGACAGCTAATTCACCCCTCCACTTT. It yields the protein CASSPLVTANSPLHF. The full variable domain, with the rest looked up from reference TRBV18 and TRBJ1-6, is NAGVMQNPRHLVRRRGQEARLRCSPMKGHSHVYWYRQLPEEGLKFMVYLQKENIIDESGMPKERFSAEFPKEGPSILRIQQVVRGDSAAYFCASSPLVTANSPLHFGNGTRLTVT.

The chain employs TRBV6-1 and TRBJ2-7, with D tentatively TRBD1 (6 bases). This CDR3 is built from 13 residues. V was clipped by 4 bases and J by 1 base, with 8 bases between them. Germline V gene lookup returns CDR1 MNHNS and CDR2 SASEGT. CDR3 DNA sequence: TGTGCCAGCAGTGTACAGGGTTCCTACGAGCAGTACTTC. This sequence encodes CASSVQGSYEQYF.